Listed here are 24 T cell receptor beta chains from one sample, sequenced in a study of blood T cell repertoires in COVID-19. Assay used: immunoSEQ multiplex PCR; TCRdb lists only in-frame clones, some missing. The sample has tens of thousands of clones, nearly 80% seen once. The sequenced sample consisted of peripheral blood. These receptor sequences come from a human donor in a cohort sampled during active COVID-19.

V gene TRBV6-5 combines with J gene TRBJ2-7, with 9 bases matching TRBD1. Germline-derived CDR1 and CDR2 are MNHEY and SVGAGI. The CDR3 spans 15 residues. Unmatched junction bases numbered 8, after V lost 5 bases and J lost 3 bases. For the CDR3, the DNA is TGTGCCAGCAGTATCGCGGACAGGGGTGGCTACGAGCAGTACTTC. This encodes CASSIADRGGYEQYF.

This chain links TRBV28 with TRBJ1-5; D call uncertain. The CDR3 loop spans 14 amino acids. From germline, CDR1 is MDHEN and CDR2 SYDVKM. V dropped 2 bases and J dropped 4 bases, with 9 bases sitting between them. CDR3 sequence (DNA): TGTGCCAGCAGTTTAGTAACAGCTAATCAGCCCCAGCATTTT. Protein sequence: CASSLVTANQPQHF.

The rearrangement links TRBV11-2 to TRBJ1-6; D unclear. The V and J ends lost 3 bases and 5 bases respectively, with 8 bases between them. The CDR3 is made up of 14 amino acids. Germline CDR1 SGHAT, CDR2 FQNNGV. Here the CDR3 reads CASSFEQDNSPLHF. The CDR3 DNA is TGTGCCAGCAGCTTTGAGCAGGATAATTCACCCCTCCACTTT. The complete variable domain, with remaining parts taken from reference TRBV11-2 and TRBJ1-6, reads EAGVAQSPRYKIIEKRQSVAFWCNPISGHATLYWYQQILGQGPKLLIQFQNNGVVDDSQLPKDRFSAERLKGVDSTLKIQPAKLEDSAVYLCASSFEQDNSPLHFGNGTRLTVT.

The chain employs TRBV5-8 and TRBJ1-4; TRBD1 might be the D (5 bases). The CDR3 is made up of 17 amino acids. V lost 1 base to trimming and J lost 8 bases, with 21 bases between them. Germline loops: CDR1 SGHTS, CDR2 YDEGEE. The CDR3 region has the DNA TGTGCCAGCAGCTTGCTCAAGGGCCGGGGGTCATTCGAAAAACTGTTTTTT. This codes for CASSLLKGRGSFEKLFF.

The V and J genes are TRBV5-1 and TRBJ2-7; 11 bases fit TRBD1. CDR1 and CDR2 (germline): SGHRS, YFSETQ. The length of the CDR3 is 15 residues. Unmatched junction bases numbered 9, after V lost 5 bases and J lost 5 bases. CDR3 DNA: TGCGCCAGCAGTACCGGACAGGGGGCTTACGACGAGCAGTACTTC. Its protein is CASSTGQGAYDEQYF.

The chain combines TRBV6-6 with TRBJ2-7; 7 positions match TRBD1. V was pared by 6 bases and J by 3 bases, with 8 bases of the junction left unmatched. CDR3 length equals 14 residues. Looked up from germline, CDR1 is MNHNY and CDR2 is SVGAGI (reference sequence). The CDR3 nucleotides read TGTGCCAGCAGGACACCGGGACAGATCTACGAGCAGTACTTC. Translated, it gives CASRTPGQIYEQYF.

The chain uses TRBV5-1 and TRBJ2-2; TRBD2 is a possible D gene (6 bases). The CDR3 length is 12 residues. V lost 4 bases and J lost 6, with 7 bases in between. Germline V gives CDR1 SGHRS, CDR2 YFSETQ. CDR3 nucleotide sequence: TGCGCCAGCAGCGGGGGGTCCGGGGAGCTGTTTTTT. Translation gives CASSGGSGELFF.

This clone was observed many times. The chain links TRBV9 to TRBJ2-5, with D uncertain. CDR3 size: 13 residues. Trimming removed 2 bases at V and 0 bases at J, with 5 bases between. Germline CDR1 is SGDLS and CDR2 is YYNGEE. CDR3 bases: TGTGCCAGCAGCGTCACTCACCAAGAGACCCAGTACTTC. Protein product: CASSVTHQETQYF.

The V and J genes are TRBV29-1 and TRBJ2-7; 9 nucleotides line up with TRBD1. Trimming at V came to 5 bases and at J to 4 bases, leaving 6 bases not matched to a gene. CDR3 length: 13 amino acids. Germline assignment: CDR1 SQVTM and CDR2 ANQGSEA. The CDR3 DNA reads TGCAGCGTTACAGGGGGCGCAGTTTACGAGCAGTACTTC. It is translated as CSVTGGAVYEQYF.

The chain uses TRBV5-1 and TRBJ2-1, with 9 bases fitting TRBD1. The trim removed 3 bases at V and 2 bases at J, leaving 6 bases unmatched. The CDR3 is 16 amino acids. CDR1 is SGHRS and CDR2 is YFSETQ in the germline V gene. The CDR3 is CASSSTGGVTYNEQFF. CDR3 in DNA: TGCGCCAGCAGCTCGACAGGGGGGGTAACCTACAATGAGCAGTTCTTC. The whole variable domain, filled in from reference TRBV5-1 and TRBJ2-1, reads KAGVTQTPRYLIKTRGQQVTLSCSPISGHRSVSWYQQTPGQGLQFLFEYFSETQRNKGNFPGRFSGRQFSNSRSEMNVSTLELGDSALYLCASSSTGGVTYNEQFFGPGTRLTVL.

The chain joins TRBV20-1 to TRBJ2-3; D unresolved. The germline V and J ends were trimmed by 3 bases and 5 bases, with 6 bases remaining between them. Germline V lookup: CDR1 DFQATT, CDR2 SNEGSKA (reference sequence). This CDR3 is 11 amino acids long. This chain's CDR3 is CSARSQDTQYF. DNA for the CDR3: TGCAGTGCTAGGAGTCAAGATACGCAGTATTTT.

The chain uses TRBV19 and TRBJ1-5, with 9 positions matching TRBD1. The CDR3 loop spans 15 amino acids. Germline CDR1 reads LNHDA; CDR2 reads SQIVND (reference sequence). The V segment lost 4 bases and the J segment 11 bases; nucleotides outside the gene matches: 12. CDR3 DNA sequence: TGTGCCAGTAGTACGTGGACAGGGGTCCTTGGGGCCCAGCATTTT. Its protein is CASSTWTGVLGAQHF.

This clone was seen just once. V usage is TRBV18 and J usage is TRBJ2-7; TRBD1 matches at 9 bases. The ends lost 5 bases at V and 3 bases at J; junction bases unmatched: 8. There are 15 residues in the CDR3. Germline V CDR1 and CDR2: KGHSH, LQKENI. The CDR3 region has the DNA TGTGCCAGCTCAAATGGACAGGGGTTATTCTACGAGCAGTACTTC. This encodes CASSNGQGLFYEQYF.

CDR3 sequence reads: CATSSDSVKPQHF. CDR3 DNA sequence: TGTGCCACCAGCTCGGACAGCGTGAAGCCCCAGCATTTT. This rearrangement joins TRBV24-1 to TRBJ1-5; possible D gene TRBD1, 6 bases. Germline CDR1 is KGHDR and CDR2 is SFDVKD. The germline V and J ends were trimmed by 7 bases and 8 bases, with 14 bases remaining between them. CDR3 length: 13 amino acids.

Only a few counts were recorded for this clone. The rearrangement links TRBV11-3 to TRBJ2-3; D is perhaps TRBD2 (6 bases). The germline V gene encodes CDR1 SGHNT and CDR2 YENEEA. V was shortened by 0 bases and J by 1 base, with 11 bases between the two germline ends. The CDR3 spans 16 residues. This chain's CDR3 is CASSLDGIAGTDTQYF. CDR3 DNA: TGTGCCAGCAGCTTAGATGGGATAGCGGGCACAGATACGCAGTATTTT.

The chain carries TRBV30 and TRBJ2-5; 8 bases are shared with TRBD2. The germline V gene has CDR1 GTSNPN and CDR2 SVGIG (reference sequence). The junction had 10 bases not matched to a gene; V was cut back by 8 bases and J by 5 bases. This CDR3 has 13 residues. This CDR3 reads CASSGGTGETQYF. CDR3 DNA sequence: TGTGCCAGCAGCGGGGGTACAGGGGAGACCCAGTACTTC.

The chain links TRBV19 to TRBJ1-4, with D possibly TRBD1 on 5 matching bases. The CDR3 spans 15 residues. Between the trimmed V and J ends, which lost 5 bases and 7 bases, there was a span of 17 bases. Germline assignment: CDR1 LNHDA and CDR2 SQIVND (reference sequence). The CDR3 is CASSQETGLTEKLFF. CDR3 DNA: TGTGCCAGTAGTCAAGAAACAGGTTTGACTGAAAAACTGTTTTTT. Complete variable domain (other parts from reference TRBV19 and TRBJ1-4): DGGITQSPKYLFRKEGQNVTLSCEQNLNHDAMYWYRQDPGQGLRLIYYSQIVNDFQKGDIAEGYSVSREKKESFPLTVTSAQKNPTAFYLCASSQETGLTEKLFFGSGTQLSVL.

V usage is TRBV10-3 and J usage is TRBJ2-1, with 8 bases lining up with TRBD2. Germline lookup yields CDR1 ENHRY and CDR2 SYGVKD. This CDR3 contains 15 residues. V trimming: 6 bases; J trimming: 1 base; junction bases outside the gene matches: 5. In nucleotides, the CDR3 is TGTGCCATCAGGACAGCGGGGGATTCCTACAATGAGCAGTTCTTC. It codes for CAIRTAGDSYNEQFF.

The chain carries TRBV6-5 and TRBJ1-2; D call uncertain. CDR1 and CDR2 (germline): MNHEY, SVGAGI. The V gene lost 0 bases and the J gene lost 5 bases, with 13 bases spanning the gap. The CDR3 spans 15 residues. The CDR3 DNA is TGTGCCAGCAGTTACTCGGGGAGGGCGCATTATGGCTACACCTTC. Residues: CASSYSGRAHYGYTF.

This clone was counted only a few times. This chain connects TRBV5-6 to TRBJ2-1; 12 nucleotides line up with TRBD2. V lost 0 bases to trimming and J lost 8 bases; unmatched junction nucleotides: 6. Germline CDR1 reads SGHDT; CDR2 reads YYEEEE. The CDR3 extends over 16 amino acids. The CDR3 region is CASSLVASGRAHEQFF. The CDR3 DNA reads TGTGCCAGCAGCTTGGTCGCTAGCGGGAGGGCGCATGAGCAGTTCTTC.

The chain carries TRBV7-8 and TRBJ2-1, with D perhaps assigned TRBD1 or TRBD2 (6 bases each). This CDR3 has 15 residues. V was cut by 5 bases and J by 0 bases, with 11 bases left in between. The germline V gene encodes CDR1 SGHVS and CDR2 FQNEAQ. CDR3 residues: CASSLGGRSYNEQFF. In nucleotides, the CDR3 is TGTGCCAGCAGCCTAGGGGGGCGCTCCTACAATGAGCAGTTCTTC.

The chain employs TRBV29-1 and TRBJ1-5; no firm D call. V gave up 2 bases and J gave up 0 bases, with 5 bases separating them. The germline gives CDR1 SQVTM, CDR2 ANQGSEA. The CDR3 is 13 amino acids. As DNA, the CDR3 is TGCAGCGTTGAAACAGATAGCAATCAGCCCCAGCATTTT. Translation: CSVETDSNQPQHF.

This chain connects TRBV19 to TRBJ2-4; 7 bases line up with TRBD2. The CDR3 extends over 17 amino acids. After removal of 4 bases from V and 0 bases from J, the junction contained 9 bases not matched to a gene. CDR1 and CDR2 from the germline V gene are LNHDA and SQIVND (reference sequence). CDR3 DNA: TGTGCCAGTAGTACCGTGGGGGGGGTGGTAGCCAAAAACATTCAGTACTTC. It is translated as CASSTVGGVVAKNIQYF.

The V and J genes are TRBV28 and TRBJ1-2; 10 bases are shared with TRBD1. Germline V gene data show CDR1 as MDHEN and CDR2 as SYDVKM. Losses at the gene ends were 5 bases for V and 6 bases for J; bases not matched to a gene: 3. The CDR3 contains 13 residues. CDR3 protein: CASSIGTGDGYTF. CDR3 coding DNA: TGTGCCAGCAGTATCGGGACAGGGGATGGCTACACCTTC.